The clone carrying this T cell receptor beta chain was seen only once. Germline loops: CDR1 LGHNA, CDR2 YNFKEQ. The CDR3 consists of 15 residues. V was trimmed by 4 bases and J by 5 bases, leaving 17 bases between them. The data derive from a study of T cell changes during pregnancy in multiple sclerosis. Method: immunoSEQ multiplex PCR; TCRdb's copy keeps in-frame clones and lacks some. The sample shows around 60,000 clones, about 96% of them seen only once. The TCR comes from a female donor with multiple sclerosis, enrolled in a pregnancy study. This chain links TRBV4-2 with TRBJ2-5; the D gene is possibly TRBD2 (6 bases). This material consisted of CD8+ T cells from peripheral blood mononuclear cells, taken after pregnancy. This chain's CDR3 is CASSPIAEGMETQYF. The CDR3, as DNA: TGTGCCAGCAGCCCCATAGCGGAAGGGATGGAGACCCAGTACTTC.